This T cell receptor beta chain was recorded in a study of beta chain features in type 1 diabetes. The single heparinised draw taken from each donor contained approximately 120 mL of blood on average. This CDR3 has 15 residues. The V gene lost 1 base and the J gene lost 1 base, with 8 bases spanning the gap. Per germline, CDR1 LNHDA and CDR2 SQIVND (reference sequence). Isolated RNA was reverse transcribed in full, so expressed TCRB transcripts were sequenced. Produced via immunoSEQ multiplex PCR; TCRdb's table is partial and in-frame only. The sample includes about 250,000 clones, 13% to 15% of them seen just once. This clone was seen more than once but under ten times.

Sequencing was carried out using naive CD4+ T cells from blood. The TCR comes from a woman in her thirties or forties in good health. This sequence joins TRBV19 and TRBJ1-5; the D is unclear. The CDR3 spells CASSIGTGSNQPQHF. The CDR3 nucleotides are TGTGCCAGTAGTATAGGGACTGGCAGCAATCAGCCCCAGCATTTT.